The 14 T cell receptor beta chains given below trace back to one sample, sequenced in a study of neoadjuvant anti-PD-1 for oral cavity cancer. Produced via immunoSEQ multiplex PCR; TCRdb's table is partial and in-frame only. The sample has about 6,900 clones; roughly 79% are singletons. This specimen consisted of PBMCs, obtained before nivolumab (anti-PD-1) treatment. These TCRs come from a person between 40 and 85 years old with oral cavity squamous cell carcinoma.

The rearrangement links TRBV6-4 to TRBJ2-2; D perhaps matches TRBD1 (5 bases). Germline CDR1 and CDR2: MRHNA and SNTAGT. Trimming cost V 6 bases and J 1 base, with 9 bases left between them. The CDR3 loop spans 14 amino acids. In DNA, the CDR3 is TGTGCCAGCAGACCCGGACAGAACACCGGGGAGCTGTTTTTT. Translated, it gives CASRPGQNTGELFF.

V gene TRBV30 combines with J gene TRBJ2-7, with a possible D match to TRBD1 (6 bases). Germline V CDR1 and CDR2: GTSNPN, SVGIG (reference sequence). V lost 0 bases and J lost 9, with 24 bases in between. This CDR3 is built from 16 residues. In DNA form, the CDR3 reads TGTGCCTGGAGTGTACCCCTAGCAGGGGTGAAGGCGTTGCAGTACTTC. It encodes CAWSVPLAGVKALQYF.

The chain links TRBV19 to TRBJ2-7, with D perhaps matching TRBD1 (7 bases). This CDR3 is 14 amino acids long. CDR1 and CDR2 (germline): LNHDA, SQIVND (reference sequence). V was clipped by 7 bases and J by 2 bases, with 15 bases between them. CDR3 DNA sequence: TGTGCCAGTACCTCAGGGGGGCTTCCCTACGAGCAGTACTTC. Its protein product is CASTSGGLPYEQYF.

The DNA for the CDR3 is TGTGCCAGCAGCCCGGACTATTCCTACGAGCAGTACTTC. Protein sequence: CASSPDYSYEQYF. The V and J genes are TRBV7-3 and TRBJ2-7; perhaps TRBD2 as D (6 bases). The CDR3 runs to 13 residues. The ends were cut back, 5 bases at V and 1 base at J, with 9 bases in the middle. Germline V gene lookup returns CDR1 SGHTA and CDR2 FQGTGA.

This chain uses TRBV28 with TRBJ1-1; TRBD1 matches 10 bases. V shed 6 bases and J 8 bases; nucleotides not matched to a gene: 9. There are 14 residues in the CDR3. The germline gives CDR1 MDHEN, CDR2 SYDVKM. In nucleotides, the CDR3 is TGTGCCAGCAGATCGACAGGGGGCGCCGCGGAAGCTTTCTTT. Encoded protein: CASRSTGGAAEAFF. The variable domain in full, with the rest retrieved from reference TRBV28 and TRBJ1-1, is DVKVTQSSRYLVKRTGEKVFLECVQDMDHENMFWYRQDPGLGLRLIYFSYDVKMKEKGDIPEGYSVSREKKERFSLILESASTNQTSMYLCASRSTGGAAEAFFGQGTRLTVV.

The genes are TRBV18 and TRBJ1-3; D possibly corresponds to TRBD1 (6 bases). V was trimmed by 3 bases and J by 2 bases, leaving 14 bases between them. Germline loops: CDR1 KGHSH, CDR2 LQKENI. The CDR3 covers 16 residues. The CDR3 DNA is TGTGCCAGCTCACCGGTAGAAGGGGGTACTGGAAACACCATATATTTT. Its protein product is CASSPVEGGTGNTIYF.

This clone has just one count. The chain recombines TRBV7-2 with TRBJ1-2; tentatively, D is TRBD1 (5 bases). Trimming pared 5 bases from V and 7 bases from J, leaving 17 bases between. This CDR3 contains 14 residues. Per germline, CDR1 SGHTA and CDR2 FQGNSA. CDR3 amino acids: CASSLPGRQGGYTF. In DNA form, the CDR3 reads TGTGCCAGCAGCCTCCCGGGACGCCAAGGTGGCTACACCTTC.

The chain uses TRBV6-1 and TRBJ2-7; no definite D call. Germline assignment: CDR1 MNHNS and CDR2 SASEGT. The CDR3 consists of 14 residues. Trimming took 2 bases from V and 3 from J, leaving 11 bases between them. The DNA of the CDR3 is TGTGCCAGCAGTGAATTTCCTGGGAACTACGAGCAGTACTTC. Translation gives CASSEFPGNYEQYF.

The rearrangement links TRBV2 to TRBJ1-3, with 8 bases aligning to TRBD1. The V gene end was trimmed by 7 bases and the J gene end by 4 bases; junction bases not matched to a gene: 9. Per germline, CDR1 SNHLY and CDR2 FYNNEI. There are 15 residues in the CDR3. CDR3 sequence (DNA): TGTGCCAGCACTGCGCAGGGGGCAGTGGGAAACACCATATATTTT. Translation: CASTAQGAVGNTIYF.

This clone was detected only once. The chain carries TRBV5-1 and TRBJ1-6; 7 bases map to TRBD1. This CDR3 spans 14 amino acids. J lost 10 bases, V lost 4 bases, and 8 bases had no gene match. The germline gives CDR1 SGHRS, CDR2 YFSETQ. The CDR3 DNA sequence: TGCGCCAGCAGCGATCGACAGGGCCAATCACCCCTCCACTTT. This encodes CASSDRQGQSPLHF.

The chain uses TRBV7-6 and TRBJ1-5; no reliable D call. Deletions cut 1 base from V and 0 bases from J, with 13 bases between. Per germline, CDR1 SGHVS and CDR2 FNYEAQ. This CDR3 comprises 17 residues. The CDR3 reads CASSLERYDYSNQPQHF. For the CDR3, the DNA is TGTGCCAGCAGCTTAGAAAGATACGACTATAGCAATCAGCCCCAGCATTTT.

This clone was counted a few times. This chain joins TRBV4-2 and TRBJ1-3; 8 bases agree with TRBD1. V dropped 3 bases and J dropped 4; count of bases not matched to a gene: 8. Germline V gives CDR1 LGHNA, CDR2 YNFKEQ. The CDR3 totals 16 residues. CDR3: CASSQGQAAFGNTIYF. The CDR3 DNA sequence: TGTGCCAGCAGCCAGGGACAGGCAGCATTCGGAAACACCATATATTTT.

This clone was detected once. The rearrangement links TRBV19 to TRBJ1-4; the match to TRBD1 covers 8 bases. With V trimmed by 5 bases and J by 7 bases, 6 bases remained unmatched. Germline values: CDR1 LNHDA, CDR2 SQIVND (reference sequence). CDR3 length equals 14 residues. CDR3 protein: CASSEQGVGEKLFF. DNA for the CDR3: TGTGCCAGTAGTGAACAGGGGGTTGGTGAAAAACTGTTTTTT.

This sequence joins TRBV6-5 and TRBJ2-6; no firm D call. Germline loops: CDR1 MNHEY, CDR2 SVGAGI. This CDR3 is 16 amino acids long. V shed 2 bases and J shed 0 bases, with 8 bases lying between them. Here the CDR3 reads CASSYLRNSGANVLTF. The CDR3 nucleotides read TGTGCCAGCAGTTACCTGCGGAACTCTGGGGCCAACGTCCTGACTTTC.